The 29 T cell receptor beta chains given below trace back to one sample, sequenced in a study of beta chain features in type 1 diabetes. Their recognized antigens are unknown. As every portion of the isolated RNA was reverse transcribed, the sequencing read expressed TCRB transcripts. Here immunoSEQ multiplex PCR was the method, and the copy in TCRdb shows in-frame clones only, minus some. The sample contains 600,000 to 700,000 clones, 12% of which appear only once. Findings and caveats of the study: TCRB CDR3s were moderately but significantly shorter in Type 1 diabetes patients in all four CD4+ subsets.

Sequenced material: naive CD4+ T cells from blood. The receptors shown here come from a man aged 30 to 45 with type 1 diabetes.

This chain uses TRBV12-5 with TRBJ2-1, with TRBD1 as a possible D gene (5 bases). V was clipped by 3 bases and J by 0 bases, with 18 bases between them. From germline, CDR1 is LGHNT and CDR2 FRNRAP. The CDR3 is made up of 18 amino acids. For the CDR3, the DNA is TGTGCTAGTGGTTTCTACCGAGGCGACAGATACTCCTACAATGAGCAGTTCTTC. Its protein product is CASGFYRGDRYSYNEQFF.

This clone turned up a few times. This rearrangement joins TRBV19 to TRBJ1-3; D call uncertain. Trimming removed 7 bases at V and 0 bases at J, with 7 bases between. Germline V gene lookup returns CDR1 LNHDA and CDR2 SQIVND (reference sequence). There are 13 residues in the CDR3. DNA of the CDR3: TGTGCCAGTACTCGAAGCTCTGGAAACACCATATATTTT. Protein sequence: CASTRSSGNTIYF.

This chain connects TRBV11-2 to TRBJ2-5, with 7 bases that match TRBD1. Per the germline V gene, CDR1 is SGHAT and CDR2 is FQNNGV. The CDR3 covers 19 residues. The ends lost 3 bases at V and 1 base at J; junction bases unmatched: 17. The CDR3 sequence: CASSLKALGTAPIQETQYF. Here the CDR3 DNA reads TGTGCCAGCAGCTTGAAGGCCCTGGGGACAGCCCCCATCCAAGAGACCCAGTACTTC.

As DNA, the CDR3 is TGCGCCACCCCCAGGGGAGACACCGGGGAGCTGTTTTTT. It is translated as CATPRGDTGELFF. The chain employs TRBV5-1 and TRBJ2-2, with D possibly matching TRBD1 (6 bases). The germline V gene has CDR1 SGHRS and CDR2 YFSETQ. The CDR3 is made up of 13 amino acids. V lost 9 bases and J 3 bases, leaving 12 bases between the germline ends. The full variable domain, rest sourced from reference TRBV5-1 and TRBJ2-2, is KAGVTQTPRYLIKTRGQQVTLSCSPISGHRSVSWYQQTPGQGLQFLFEYFSETQRNKGNFPGRFSGRQFSNSRSEMNVSTLELGDSALYLCATPRGDTGELFFGEGSRLTVL.

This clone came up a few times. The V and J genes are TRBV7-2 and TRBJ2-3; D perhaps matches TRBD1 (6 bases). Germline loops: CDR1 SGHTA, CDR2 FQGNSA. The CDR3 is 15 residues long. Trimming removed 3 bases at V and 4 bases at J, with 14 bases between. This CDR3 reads CASSFHRQAPDTQYF. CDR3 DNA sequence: TGTGCCAGCAGCTTTCACCGACAGGCCCCAGATACGCAGTATTTT. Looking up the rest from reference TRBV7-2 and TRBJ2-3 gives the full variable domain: GAGVSQSPSNKVTEKGKDVELRCDPISGHTALYWYRQSLGQGLEFLIYFQGNSAPDKSGLPSDRFSAERTGGSVSTLTIQRTQQEDSAVYLCASSFHRQAPDTQYFGPGTRLTVL.

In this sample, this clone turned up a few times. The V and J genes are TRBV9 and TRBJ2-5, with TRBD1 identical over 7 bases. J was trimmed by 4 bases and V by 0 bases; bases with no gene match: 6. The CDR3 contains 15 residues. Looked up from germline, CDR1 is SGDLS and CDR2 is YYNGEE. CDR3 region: CASSVDRGKGETQYF. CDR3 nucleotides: TGTGCCAGCAGCGTAGACAGGGGTAAAGGAGAGACCCAGTACTTC.

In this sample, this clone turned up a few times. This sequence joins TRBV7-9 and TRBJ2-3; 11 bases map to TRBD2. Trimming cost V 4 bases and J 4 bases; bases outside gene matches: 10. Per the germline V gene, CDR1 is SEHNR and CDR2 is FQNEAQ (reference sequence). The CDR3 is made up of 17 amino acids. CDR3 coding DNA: TGTGCCAGCAGCTCACTTATGACTAGCGGGGCTCCAGATACGCAGTATTTT. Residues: CASSSLMTSGAPDTQYF.

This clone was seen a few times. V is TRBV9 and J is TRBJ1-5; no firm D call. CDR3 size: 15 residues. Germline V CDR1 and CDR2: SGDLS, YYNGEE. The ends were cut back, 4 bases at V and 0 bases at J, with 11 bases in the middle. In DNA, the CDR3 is TGTGCCAGCAGCCCTTATCGTCATAGCAATCAGCCCCAGCATTTT. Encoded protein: CASSPYRHSNQPQHF. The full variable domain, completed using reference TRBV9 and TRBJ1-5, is DSGVTQTPKHLITATGQRVTLRCSPRSGDLSVYWYQQSLDQGLQFLIQYYNGEERAKGNILERFSAQQFPDLHSELNLSSLELGDSALYFCASSPYRHSNQPQHFGDGTRLSIL.

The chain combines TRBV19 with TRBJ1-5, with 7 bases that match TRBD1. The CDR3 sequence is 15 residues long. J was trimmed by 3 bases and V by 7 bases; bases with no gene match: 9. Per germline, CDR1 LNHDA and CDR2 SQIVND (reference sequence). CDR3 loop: CASMQGDTYNQPQHF. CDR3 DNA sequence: TGTGCCAGTATGCAGGGGGACACCTACAATCAGCCCCAGCATTTT.

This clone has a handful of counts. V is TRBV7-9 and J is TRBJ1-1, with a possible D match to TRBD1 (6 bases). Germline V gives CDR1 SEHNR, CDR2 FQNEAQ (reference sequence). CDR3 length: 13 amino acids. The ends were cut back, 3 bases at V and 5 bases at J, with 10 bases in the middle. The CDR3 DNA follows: TGTGCCAGCAGCTTTCAAGGGGGAACTGAAGCTTTCTTT. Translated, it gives CASSFQGGTEAFF. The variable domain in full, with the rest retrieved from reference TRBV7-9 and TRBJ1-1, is DTGVSQNPRHKITKRGQNVTFRCDPISEHNRLYWYRQTLGQGPEFLTYFQNEAQLEKSRLLSDRFSAERPKGSFSTLEIQRTEQGDSAMYLCASSFQGGTEAFFGQGTRLTVV.

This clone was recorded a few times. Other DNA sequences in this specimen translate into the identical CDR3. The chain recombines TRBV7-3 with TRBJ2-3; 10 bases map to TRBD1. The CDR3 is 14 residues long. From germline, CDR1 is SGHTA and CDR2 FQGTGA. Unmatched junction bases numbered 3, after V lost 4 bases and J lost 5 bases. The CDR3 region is CASSSGQGLDTQYF. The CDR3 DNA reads TGTGCCAGCAGCTCGGGACAGGGGTTAGATACGCAGTATTTT.

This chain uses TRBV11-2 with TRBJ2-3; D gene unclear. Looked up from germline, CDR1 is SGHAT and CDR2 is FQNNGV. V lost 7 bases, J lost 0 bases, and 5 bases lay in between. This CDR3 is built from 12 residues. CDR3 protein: CASTASTDTQYF. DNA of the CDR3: TGTGCCAGCACCGCCAGCACAGATACGCAGTATTTT.

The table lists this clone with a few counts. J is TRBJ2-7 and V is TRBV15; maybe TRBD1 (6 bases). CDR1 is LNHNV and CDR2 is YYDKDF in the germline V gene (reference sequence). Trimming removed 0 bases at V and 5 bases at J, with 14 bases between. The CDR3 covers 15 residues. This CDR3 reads CATSRDRGQRDEQYF. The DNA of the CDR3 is TGTGCCACCAGCAGAGATCGAGGACAGCGAGACGAGCAGTACTTC.

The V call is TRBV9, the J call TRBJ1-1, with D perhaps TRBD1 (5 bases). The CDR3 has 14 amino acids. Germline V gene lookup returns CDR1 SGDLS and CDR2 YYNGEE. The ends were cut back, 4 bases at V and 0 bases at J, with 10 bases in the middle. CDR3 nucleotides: TGTGCCAGCAGCCGACAGACAATGAACACTGAAGCTTTCTTT. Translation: CASSRQTMNTEAFF.

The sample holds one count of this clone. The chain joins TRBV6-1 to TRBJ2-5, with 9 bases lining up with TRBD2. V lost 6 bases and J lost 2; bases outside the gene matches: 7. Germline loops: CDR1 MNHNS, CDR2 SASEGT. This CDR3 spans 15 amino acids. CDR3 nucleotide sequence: TGTGCCAGCAGATCGAGACTAGCGGAACAAGAGACCCAGTACTTC. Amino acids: CASRSRLAEQETQYF.

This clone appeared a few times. This CDR3 reads CASSLEVIAGELFF. The CDR3 bases are TGTGCCAGCAGCTTGGAAGTTATCGCCGGGGAGCTGTTTTTT. V and J are TRBV5-4 and TRBJ2-2; D is unclear. Germline V gene data show CDR1 as SGHNT and CDR2 as YYREEE (reference sequence). Trimming took 0 bases from V and 6 from J, leaving 9 bases between them. This CDR3 has 14 residues.

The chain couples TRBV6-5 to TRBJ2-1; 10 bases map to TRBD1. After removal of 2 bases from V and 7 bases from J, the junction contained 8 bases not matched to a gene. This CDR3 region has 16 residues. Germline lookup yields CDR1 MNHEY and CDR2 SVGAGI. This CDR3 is CASSYAHGQGENEQFF. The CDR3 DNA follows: TGTGCCAGCAGTTACGCCCACGGACAGGGGGAGAATGAGCAGTTCTTC.

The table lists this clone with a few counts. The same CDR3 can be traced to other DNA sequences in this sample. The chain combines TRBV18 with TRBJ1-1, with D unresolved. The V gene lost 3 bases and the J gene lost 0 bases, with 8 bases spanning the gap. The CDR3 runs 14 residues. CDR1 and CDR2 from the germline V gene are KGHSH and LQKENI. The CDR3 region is CASSPPGLNTEAFF. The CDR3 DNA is TGTGCCAGCTCACCTCCAGGTTTGAACACTGAAGCTTTCTTT.

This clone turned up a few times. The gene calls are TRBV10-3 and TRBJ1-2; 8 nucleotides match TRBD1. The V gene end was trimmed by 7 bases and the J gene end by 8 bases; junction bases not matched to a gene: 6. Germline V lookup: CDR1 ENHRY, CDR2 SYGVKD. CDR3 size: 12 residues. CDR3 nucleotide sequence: TGTGCCATCAATACAGGGGGTTACGGCTACACCTTC. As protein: CAINTGGYGYTF.

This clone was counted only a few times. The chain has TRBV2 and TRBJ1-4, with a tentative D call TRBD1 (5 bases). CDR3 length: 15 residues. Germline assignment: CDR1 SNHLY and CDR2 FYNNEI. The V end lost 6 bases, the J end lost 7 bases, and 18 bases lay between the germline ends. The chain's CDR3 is CASRAKSLGREKLFF. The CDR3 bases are TGTGCCAGCAGGGCTAAAAGCCTGGGACGTGAAAAACTGTTTTTT.

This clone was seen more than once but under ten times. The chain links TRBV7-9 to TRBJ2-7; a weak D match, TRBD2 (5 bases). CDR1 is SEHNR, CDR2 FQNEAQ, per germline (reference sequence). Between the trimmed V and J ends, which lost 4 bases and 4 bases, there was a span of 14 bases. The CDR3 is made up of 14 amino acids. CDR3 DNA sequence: TGTGCCAGCAGCTCCCCGATCCGGGGATACGAGCAGTACTTC. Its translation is CASSSPIRGYEQYF.

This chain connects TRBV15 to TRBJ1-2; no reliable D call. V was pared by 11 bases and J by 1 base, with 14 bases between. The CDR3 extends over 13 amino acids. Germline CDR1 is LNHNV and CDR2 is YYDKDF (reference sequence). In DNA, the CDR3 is TGTGCCGCCCGAGCCGATTATAACTATGGCTACACCTTC. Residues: CAARADYNYGYTF.

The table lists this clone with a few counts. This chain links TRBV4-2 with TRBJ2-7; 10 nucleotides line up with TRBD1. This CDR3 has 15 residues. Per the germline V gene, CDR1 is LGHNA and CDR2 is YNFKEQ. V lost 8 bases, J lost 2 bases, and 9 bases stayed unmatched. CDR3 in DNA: TGTGCCAGCGCCCAAACCGGGACAGGGGCCTACGAGCAGTACTTC. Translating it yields CASAQTGTGAYEQYF.

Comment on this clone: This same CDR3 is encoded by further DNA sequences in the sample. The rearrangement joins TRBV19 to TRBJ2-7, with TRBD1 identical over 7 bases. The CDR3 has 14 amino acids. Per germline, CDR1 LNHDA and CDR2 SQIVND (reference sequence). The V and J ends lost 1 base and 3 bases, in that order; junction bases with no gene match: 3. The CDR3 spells CASSIGTGNYEQYF. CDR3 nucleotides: TGTGCCAGTAGTATAGGGACAGGAAACTACGAGCAGTACTTC.

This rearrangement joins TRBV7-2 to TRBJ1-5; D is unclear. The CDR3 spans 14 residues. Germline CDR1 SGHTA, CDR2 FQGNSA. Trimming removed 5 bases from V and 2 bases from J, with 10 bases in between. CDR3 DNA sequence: TGTGCCAGCAGCCCTCAGGAGGGCAATCAGCCCCAGCATTTT. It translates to CASSPQEGNQPQHF.

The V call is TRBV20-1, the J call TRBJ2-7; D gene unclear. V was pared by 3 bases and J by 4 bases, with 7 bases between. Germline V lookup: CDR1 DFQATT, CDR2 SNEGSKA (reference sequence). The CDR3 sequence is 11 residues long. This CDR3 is CSASEAYEQYF. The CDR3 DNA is TGCAGTGCTAGTGAAGCGTACGAGCAGTACTTC.

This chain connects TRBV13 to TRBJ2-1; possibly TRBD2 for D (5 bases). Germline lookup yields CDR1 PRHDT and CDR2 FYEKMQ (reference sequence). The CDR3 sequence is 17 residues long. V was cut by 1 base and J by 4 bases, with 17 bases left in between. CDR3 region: CASSLVLLGGEYNEQFF. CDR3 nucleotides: TGTGCCAGCAGCTTAGTATTATTGGGTGGGGAGTACAATGAGCAGTTCTTC.

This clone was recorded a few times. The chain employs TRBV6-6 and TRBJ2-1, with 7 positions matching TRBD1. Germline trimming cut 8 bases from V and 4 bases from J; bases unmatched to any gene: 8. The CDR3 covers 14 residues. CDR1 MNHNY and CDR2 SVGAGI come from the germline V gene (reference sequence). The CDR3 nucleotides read TGTGCCAGCCAGGGACAGCTACAATACAATGAGCAGTTCTTC. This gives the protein CASQGQLQYNEQFF.

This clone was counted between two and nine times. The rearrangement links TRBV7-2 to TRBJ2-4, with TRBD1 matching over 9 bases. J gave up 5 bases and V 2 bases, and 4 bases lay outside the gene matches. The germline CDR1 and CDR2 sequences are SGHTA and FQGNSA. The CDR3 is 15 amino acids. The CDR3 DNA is TGTGCCAGCAGCTTAACCGGGACAGGGCAAAACATTCAGTACTTC. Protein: CASSLTGTGQNIQYF.